The clone carrying this T cell receptor beta chain has just a few counts. Its specificity is not known. J gave up 0 bases and V 4 bases, and 10 bases lay outside the gene matches. The length of the CDR3 is 20 residues. The germline CDR1 and CDR2 sequences are MNHNS and SASEGT. These data come from a study of T cell responses to AZD1222 COVID-19 vaccine. Study at large: Whether given at about 4 or about 12 weeks, second doses were pooled. Findings of the study overall: Reportedly, nearly half the spike-specific TCRs target unmutated variant regions. Only a handful of AZD1222 recipients, several in all, had baseline seropositivity. The peak T cell response came first, and repertoires were sampled only after it.

Method: immunoSEQ multiplex PCR; TCRdb's copy keeps in-frame clones and lacks some. The sample has about 130,000 clones, about 90% seen once. The source was peripheral blood, collected on day 0 of AZD1222 vaccination. This chain links TRBV6-1 with TRBJ1-6; TRBD1 aligns across 12 bases. The TCR sequence derives from an adult in good health. The CDR3 coding sequence is TGTGCCAGCAGTGTGCCGGGGGACAGGGGGCCGAGCTCCTATAATTCACCCCTCCACTTT. Translating gives CASSVPGDRGPSSYNSPLHF.